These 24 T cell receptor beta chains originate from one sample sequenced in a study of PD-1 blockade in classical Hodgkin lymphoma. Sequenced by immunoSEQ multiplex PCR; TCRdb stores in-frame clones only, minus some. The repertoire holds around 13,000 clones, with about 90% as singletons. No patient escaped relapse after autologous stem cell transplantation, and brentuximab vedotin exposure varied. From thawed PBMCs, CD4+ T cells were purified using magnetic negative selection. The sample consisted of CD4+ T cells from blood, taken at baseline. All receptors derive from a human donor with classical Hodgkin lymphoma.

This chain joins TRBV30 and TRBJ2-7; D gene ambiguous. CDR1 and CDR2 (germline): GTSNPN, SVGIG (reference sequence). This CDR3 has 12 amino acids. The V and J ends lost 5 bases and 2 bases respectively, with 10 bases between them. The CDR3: CAWSPIAYEQYF. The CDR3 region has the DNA TGTGCCTGGTCCCCTATCGCCTACGAGCAGTACTTC.

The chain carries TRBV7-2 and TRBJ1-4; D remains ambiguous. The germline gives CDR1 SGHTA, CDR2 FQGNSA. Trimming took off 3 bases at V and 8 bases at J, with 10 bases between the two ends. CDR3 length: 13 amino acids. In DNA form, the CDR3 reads TGTGCCAGCAGCTTGATGGTCGGGGAAAAACTGTTTTTT. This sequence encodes CASSLMVGEKLFF.

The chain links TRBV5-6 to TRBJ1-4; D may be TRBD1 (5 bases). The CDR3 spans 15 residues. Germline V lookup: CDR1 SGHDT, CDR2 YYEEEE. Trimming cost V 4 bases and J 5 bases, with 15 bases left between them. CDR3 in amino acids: CASSAWGRLNEKLFF. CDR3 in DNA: TGTGCCAGCAGCGCCTGGGGCAGACTCAATGAAAAACTGTTTTTT.

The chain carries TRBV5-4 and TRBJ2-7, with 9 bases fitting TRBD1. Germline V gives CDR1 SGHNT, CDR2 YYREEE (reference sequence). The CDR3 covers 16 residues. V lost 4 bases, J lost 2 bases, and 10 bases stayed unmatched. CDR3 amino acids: CASSGQPTGGTYEQYF. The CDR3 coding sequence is TGTGCCAGCAGCGGCCAGCCGACAGGGGGTACCTACGAGCAGTACTTC. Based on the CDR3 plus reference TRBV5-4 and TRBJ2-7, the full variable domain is ETGVTQSPTHLIKTRGQQVTLRCSSQSGHNTVSWYQQALGQGPQFIFQYYREEENGRGNFPPRFSGLQFPNYSSELNVNALELDDSALYLCASSGQPTGGTYEQYFGPGTRLTVT.

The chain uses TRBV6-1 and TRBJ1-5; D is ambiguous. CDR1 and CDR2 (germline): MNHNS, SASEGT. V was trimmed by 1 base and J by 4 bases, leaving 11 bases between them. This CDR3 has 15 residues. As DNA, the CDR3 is TGTGCCAGCAGTGAAGTCGCAGACTATAATCAGCCCCAGCATTTT. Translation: CASSEVADYNQPQHF.

Here the CDR3 DNA reads TGTGCCAGCAGAGGGACTAGCGGCCCCCTCTCCTACAATGAGCAGTTCTTC. Translating it yields CASRGTSGPLSYNEQFF. This chain joins TRBV2 and TRBJ2-1, with 11 bases fitting TRBD2. The CDR3 is made up of 17 amino acids. V lost 6 bases, J lost 0 bases, and 7 bases stayed unmatched. From germline, CDR1 is SNHLY and CDR2 FYNNEI. Variable domain in full (rest from reference TRBV2 and TRBJ2-1): EPEVTQTPSHQVTQMGQEVILRCVPISNHLYFYWYRQILGQKVEFLVSFYNNEISEKSEIFDDQFSVERPDGSNFTLKIRSTKLEDSAMYFCASRGTSGPLSYNEQFFGPGTRLTVL.

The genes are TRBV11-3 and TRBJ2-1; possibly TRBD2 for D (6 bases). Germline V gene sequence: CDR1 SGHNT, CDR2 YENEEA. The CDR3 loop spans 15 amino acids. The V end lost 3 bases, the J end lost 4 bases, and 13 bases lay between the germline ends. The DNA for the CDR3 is TGTGCCAGCAGCTTTCGACTAGAACCTTACAATGAGCAGTTCTTC. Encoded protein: CASSFRLEPYNEQFF.

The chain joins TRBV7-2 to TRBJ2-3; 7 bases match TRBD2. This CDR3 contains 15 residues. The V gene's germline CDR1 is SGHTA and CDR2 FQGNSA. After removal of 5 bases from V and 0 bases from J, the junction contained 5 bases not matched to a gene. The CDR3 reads CASSRSGISTDTQYF. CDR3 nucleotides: TGTGCCAGCAGCCGGAGCGGGATTAGCACAGATACGCAGTATTTT. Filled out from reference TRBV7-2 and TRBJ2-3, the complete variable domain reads GAGVSQSPSNKVTEKGKDVELRCDPISGHTALYWYRQSLGQGLEFLIYFQGNSAPDKSGLPSDRFSAERTGGSVSTLTIQRTQQEDSAVYLCASSRSGISTDTQYFGPGTRLTVL.

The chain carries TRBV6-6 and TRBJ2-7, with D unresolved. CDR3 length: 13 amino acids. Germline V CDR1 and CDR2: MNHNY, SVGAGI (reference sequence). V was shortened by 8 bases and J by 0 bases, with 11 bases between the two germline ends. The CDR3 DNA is TGTGCCAGCGGTCGCGGAAGCTCCTACGAGCAGTACTTC. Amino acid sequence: CASGRGSSYEQYF.

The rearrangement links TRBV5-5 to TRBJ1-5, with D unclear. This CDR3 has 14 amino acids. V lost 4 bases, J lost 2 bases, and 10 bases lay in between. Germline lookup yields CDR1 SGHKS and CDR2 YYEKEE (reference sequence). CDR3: CASSPVTGNQPQHF. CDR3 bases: TGTGCCAGCAGCCCGGTTACCGGCAATCAGCCCCAGCATTTT.

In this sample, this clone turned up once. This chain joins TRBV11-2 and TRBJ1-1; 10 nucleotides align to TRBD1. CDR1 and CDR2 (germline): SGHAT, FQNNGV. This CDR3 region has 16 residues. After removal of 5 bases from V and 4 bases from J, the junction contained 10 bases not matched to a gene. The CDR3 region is CASSPQPGTGVTEAFF. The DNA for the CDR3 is TGTGCCAGCAGCCCCCAGCCTGGGACAGGGGTCACTGAAGCTTTCTTT.

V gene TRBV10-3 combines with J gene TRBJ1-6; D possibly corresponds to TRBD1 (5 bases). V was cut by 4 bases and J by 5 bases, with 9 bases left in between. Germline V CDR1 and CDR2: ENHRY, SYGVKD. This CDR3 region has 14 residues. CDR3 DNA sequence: TGTGCCATCAGTGGGGGGGTCCATAATTCACCCCTCCACTTT. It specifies CAISGGVHNSPLHF.

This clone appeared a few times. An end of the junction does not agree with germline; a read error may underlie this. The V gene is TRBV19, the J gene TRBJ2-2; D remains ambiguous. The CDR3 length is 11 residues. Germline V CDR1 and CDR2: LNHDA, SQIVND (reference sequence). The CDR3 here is CACANTGELFF. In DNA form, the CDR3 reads TGCGCCTGTGCGAACACCGGGGAGCTGTTTTTT.

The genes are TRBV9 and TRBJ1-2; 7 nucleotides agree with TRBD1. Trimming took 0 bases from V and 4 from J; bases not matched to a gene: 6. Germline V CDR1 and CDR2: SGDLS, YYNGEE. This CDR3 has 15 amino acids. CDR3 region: CASSVDTGASYGYTF. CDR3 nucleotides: TGTGCCAGCAGCGTAGACACAGGGGCGAGCTATGGCTACACCTTC.

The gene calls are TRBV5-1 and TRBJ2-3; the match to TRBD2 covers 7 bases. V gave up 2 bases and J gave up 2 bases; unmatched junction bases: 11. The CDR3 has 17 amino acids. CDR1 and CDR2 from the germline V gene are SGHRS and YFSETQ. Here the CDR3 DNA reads TGCGCCAGCAGCTTAGACCAACCGGGACTACACACAGATACGCAGTATTTT. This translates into CASSLDQPGLHTDTQYF.

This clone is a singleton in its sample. The CDR3 coding sequence is TGTGCCAGCAGGGGGGCCCCGACTAGCGATATCCCAAGCTCCTACAATGAGCAGTTCTTC. Its translation is CASRGAPTSDIPSSYNEQFF. This chain joins TRBV9 and TRBJ2-1, with TRBD2 matching over 8 bases. The junction had 19 bases not matched to a gene; V was cut back by 5 bases and J by 0 bases. Germline CDR1 SGDLS, CDR2 YYNGEE. This CDR3 region has 20 residues.

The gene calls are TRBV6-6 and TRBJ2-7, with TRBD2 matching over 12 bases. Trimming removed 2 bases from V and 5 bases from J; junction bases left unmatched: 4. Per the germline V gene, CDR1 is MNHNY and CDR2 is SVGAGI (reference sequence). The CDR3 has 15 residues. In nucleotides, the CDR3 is TGTGCCAGCAGTTACACGACTAGCGGGAGACACGAGCAGTACTTC. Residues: CASSYTTSGRHEQYF.

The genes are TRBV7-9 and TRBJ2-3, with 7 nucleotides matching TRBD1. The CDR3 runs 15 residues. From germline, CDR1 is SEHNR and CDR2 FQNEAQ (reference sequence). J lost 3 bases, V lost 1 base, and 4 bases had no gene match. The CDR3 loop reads CASSLGQGRTDTQYF. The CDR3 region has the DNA TGTGCCAGCAGCTTAGGACAGGGAAGGACAGATACGCAGTATTTT. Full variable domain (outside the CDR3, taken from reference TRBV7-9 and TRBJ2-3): DTGVSQNPRHKITKRGQNVTFRCDPISEHNRLYWYRQTLGQGPEFLTYFQNEAQLEKSRLLSDRFSAERPKGSFSTLEIQRTEQGDSAMYLCASSLGQGRTDTQYFGPGTRLTVL.

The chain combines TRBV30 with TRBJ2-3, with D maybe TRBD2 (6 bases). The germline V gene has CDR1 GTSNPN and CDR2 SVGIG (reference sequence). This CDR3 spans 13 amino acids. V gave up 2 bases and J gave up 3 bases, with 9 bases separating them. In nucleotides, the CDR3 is TGTGCCTGGAGTCCCGGGAGTACAGATACGCAGTATTTT. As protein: CAWSPGSTDTQYF.

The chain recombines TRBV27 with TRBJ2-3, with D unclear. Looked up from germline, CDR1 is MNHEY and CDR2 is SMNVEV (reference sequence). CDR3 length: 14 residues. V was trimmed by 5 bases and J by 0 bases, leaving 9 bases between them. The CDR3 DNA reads TGTGCCAGCAGTCCCCTGGACAGCACAGATACGCAGTATTTT. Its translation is CASSPLDSTDTQYF.

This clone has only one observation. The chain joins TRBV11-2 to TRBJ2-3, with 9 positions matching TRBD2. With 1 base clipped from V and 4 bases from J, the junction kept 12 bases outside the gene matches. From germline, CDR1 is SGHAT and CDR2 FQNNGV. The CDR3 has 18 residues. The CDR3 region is CASSLGGSARGGPDTQYF. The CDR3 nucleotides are TGTGCCAGCAGCTTAGGAGGGTCTGCGCGGGGGGGCCCAGATACGCAGTATTTT. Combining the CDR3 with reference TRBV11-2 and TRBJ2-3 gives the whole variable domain EAGVAQSPRYKIIEKRQSVAFWCNPISGHATLYWYQQILGQGPKLLIQFQNNGVVDDSQLPKDRFSAERLKGVDSTLKIQPAKLEDSAVYLCASSLGGSARGGPDTQYFGPGTRLTVL.

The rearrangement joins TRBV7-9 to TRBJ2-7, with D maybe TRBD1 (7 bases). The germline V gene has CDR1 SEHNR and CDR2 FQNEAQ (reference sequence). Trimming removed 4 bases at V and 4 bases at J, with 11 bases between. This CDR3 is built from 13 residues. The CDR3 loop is CASSSRDSYEQYF. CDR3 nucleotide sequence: TGTGCCAGCAGCTCGCGGGACAGTTACGAGCAGTACTTC.

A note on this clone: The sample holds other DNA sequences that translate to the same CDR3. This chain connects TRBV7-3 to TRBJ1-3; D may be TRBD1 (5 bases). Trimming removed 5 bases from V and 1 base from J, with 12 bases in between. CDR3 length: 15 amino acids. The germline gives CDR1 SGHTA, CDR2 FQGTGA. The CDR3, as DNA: TGTGCCAGCAGCGATGGACAAAGTTCTGGAAACACCATATATTTT. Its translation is CASSDGQSSGNTIYF.

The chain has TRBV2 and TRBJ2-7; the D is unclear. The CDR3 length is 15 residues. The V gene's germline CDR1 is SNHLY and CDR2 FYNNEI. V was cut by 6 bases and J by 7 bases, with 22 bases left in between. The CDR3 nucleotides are TGTGCCAGCAGACCTGCGACGGATAGGTTGGGAGAGCAGTACTTC. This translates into CASRPATDRLGEQYF.